The 18 T cell receptor beta chains below all came from one sample that was sequenced in a study of neoadjuvant nivolumab and ipilimumab in lung cancer. Produced via immunoSEQ multiplex PCR; TCRdb's table is partial and in-frame only. Of over 7,000 clones detected, over 70% appear once; the ten largest clones hold around 8%. This specimen consisted of tumor tissue, obtained after neoadjuvant nivolumab, alone or with ipilimumab, at or shortly before surgery. The source is an adult with non-small cell lung cancer.

The chain combines TRBV19 with TRBJ1-2, with D unclear. This CDR3 has 13 amino acids. Trimming removed 3 bases from V and 8 bases from J, with 13 bases in between. Germline-derived CDR1 and CDR2 are LNHDA and SQIVND (reference sequence). CDR3 DNA sequence: TGTGCCAGTAGTATCGAACGGCTCCTAGGCTACACCTTC. It specifies CASSIERLLGYTF.

This chain uses TRBV5-1 with TRBJ2-6; D not resolved. The V and J ends lost 0 bases and 0 bases respectively, with 7 bases between them. This CDR3 spans 16 amino acids. The germline CDR1 and CDR2 sequences are SGHRS and YFSETQ. The CDR3 here is CASSLASGSGANVLTF. In DNA form, the CDR3 reads TGCGCCAGCAGCTTGGCCTCGGGCTCTGGGGCCAACGTCCTGACTTTC.

The table lists this clone with a count of one. The chain employs TRBV5-1 and TRBJ1-2; 9 nucleotides line up with TRBD1. V lost 1 base to trimming and J lost 7 bases; unmatched junction nucleotides: 5. The CDR3 is made up of 14 amino acids. Germline-derived CDR1 and CDR2 are SGHRS and YFSETQ. The CDR3 reads CASSLWTGDGGYTF. CDR3 coding DNA: TGCGCCAGCAGCTTGTGGACAGGGGATGGTGGCTACACCTTC.

The gene calls are TRBV5-1 and TRBJ1-1; 8 bases align to TRBD1. Germline assignment: CDR1 SGHRS and CDR2 YFSETQ. Trimming cost V 3 bases and J 6 bases; bases outside gene matches: 4. This CDR3 has 13 amino acids. The CDR3 coding sequence is TGCGCCAGCAGCTACGGACAGGGTTCTGAAGCTTTCTTT. The encoded protein is CASSYGQGSEAFF.

This sequence joins TRBV6-6 and TRBJ1-1, with no clear D. The length of the CDR3 is 14 residues. Germline CDR1 MNHNY, CDR2 SVGAGI (reference sequence). V lost 5 bases to trimming and J lost 8 bases, with 18 bases between them. The CDR3, as DNA: TGTGCCAGCAGTGGAGTTGAGCCGCTCCGGGAAGCTTTCTTT. Translating it yields CASSGVEPLREAFF.

This clone appeared once. The rearrangement links TRBV29-1 to TRBJ1-2; 8 bases match TRBD1. The germline V gene has CDR1 SQVTM and CDR2 ANQGSEA. The CDR3 sequence is 16 residues long. Trimming removed 6 bases from V and 0 bases from J; junction bases left unmatched: 12. CDR3 loop: CSVAIGTGATNYGYTF. The CDR3 nucleotides read TGCAGCGTAGCCATAGGGACAGGAGCGACTAACTATGGCTACACCTTC.

The chain carries TRBV9 and TRBJ2-3; 11 bases map to TRBD2. The CDR3 consists of 15 residues. The trim removed 4 bases at V and 6 bases at J, leaving 7 bases unmatched. CDR1 SGDLS and CDR2 YYNGEE come from the germline V gene. The CDR3 DNA reads TGTGCCAGCAGCCGTAGCGGGGGGGTTAGGGATACGCAGTATTTT. This translates into CASSRSGGVRDTQYF. The whole variable domain, filled in from reference TRBV9 and TRBJ2-3, reads DSGVTQTPKHLITATGQRVTLRCSPRSGDLSVYWYQQSLDQGLQFLIQYYNGEERAKGNILERFSAQQFPDLHSELNLSSLELGDSALYFCASSRSGGVRDTQYFGPGTRLTVL.

The V call is TRBV6-1, the J call TRBJ1-6, with 12 bases aligning to TRBD1. The CDR3 is 15 residues long. Germline values: CDR1 MNHNS, CDR2 SASEGT. V was clipped by 10 bases and J by 10 bases; unmatched bases: 11. CDR3 sequence (DNA): TGTGCCACCTCCGGGCGGGACAGGGGGCAATCACCCCTCCACTTT. Translating gives CATSGRDRGQSPLHF.

The V call is TRBV7-9, the J call TRBJ2-2; TRBD1 matches 8 bases. The CDR3 has 15 residues. Looked up from germline, CDR1 is SEHNR and CDR2 is FQNEAQ (reference sequence). With V trimmed by 4 bases and J by 8 bases, 9 bases remained unmatched. The DNA of the CDR3 is TGTGCCAGCAGCTCCCTGGACAGGGAAGAAGGGGAGCTGTTTTTT. The encoded protein is CASSSLDREEGELFF.

This clone was picked up a small number of times. The chain combines TRBV9 with TRBJ2-7; the D gene is possibly TRBD1 (7 bases). The CDR3 extends over 13 amino acids. V lost 4 bases to trimming and J lost 7 bases, with 15 bases between them. The germline V gene has CDR1 SGDLS and CDR2 YYNGEE. The CDR3 DNA sequence: TGTGCCAGCAGCCCCCAGGGGGGTGAAGAGCAGTACTTC. It encodes CASSPQGGEEQYF.

This rearrangement joins TRBV4-1 to TRBJ2-1; 7 bases line up with TRBD1. The CDR3 is 14 amino acids. Losses at the gene ends were 0 bases for V and 9 bases for J; bases not matched to a gene: 5. CDR1 is MGHRA and CDR2 is YSYEKL in the germline V gene. In nucleotides, the CDR3 is TGCGCCAGCAGCCAAGAACAGGGGAACGCTGAGCAGTTCTTC. Protein sequence: CASSQEQGNAEQFF.

The chain combines TRBV18 with TRBJ2-1; tentatively, D is TRBD1 (6 bases). V lost 5 bases and J 7 bases, leaving 21 bases between the germline ends. There are 16 residues in the CDR3. CDR1 is KGHSH and CDR2 is LQKENI in the germline V gene. The CDR3 is CASSSNHPVGANEQFF. CDR3 DNA: TGTGCCAGCTCATCGAACCATCCAGTGGGGGCTAATGAGCAGTTCTTC.

The chain combines TRBV6-1 with TRBJ1-1; 9 nucleotides align to TRBD1. With 6 bases clipped from V and 5 bases from J, the junction kept 10 bases outside the gene matches. The V gene's germline CDR1 is MNHNS and CDR2 SASEGT. The CDR3 has 15 amino acids. The CDR3: CASRGKQGAGTEAFF. The CDR3 DNA reads TGTGCCAGCAGGGGTAAACAGGGGGCAGGGACTGAAGCTTTCTTT.

Judged by abundance, this clone is medium-sized. The J gene is TRBJ1-1, the V gene TRBV2; a possible D gene is TRBD1 (5 bases). The CDR3 runs 14 residues. Per germline, CDR1 SNHLY and CDR2 FYNNEI. The V end lost 4 bases, the J end lost 0 bases, and 9 bases lay between the germline ends. The CDR3 region has the DNA TGTGCCAGCAGTGGCGGACACCTGAACACTGAAGCTTTCTTT. Protein: CASSGGHLNTEAFF.

This clone was detected only a few times. V and J are TRBV6-5 and TRBJ1-3, with 7 bases matching TRBD1. Germline V CDR1 and CDR2: MNHEY, SVGAGI. V gave up 6 bases and J gave up 1 base; unmatched junction bases: 6. This CDR3 is built from 15 residues. This chain's CDR3 is CASSIDRESGNTIYF. CDR3 nucleotides: TGTGCCAGCAGCATCGACAGGGAATCTGGAAACACCATATATTTT.

V usage is TRBV18 and J usage is TRBJ2-7, with TRBD1 matching over 9 bases. The CDR3 is 14 amino acids. CDR1 is KGHSH, CDR2 LQKENI, per germline. V lost 4 bases to trimming and J lost 5 bases; unmatched junction nucleotides: 6. The DNA for the CDR3 is TGTGCCAGCTCACTGTCGGGACAGGGTGACGAGCAGTACTTC. This translates into CASSLSGQGDEQYF.

The chain recombines TRBV6-6 with TRBJ1-5; D not certain. Deletions cut 4 bases from V and 5 bases from J, with 6 bases between. The CDR3 consists of 12 residues. Germline V gene lookup returns CDR1 MNHNY and CDR2 SVGAGI (reference sequence). As DNA, the CDR3 is TGTGCCAGCAGTTCACCTTATCAGCCCCAGCATTTT. Its translation is CASSSPYQPQHF.

The chain is built from TRBV7-9 and TRBJ2-5; no reliable D call. This CDR3 comprises 13 residues. V lost 7 bases to trimming and J lost 4 bases, with 13 bases between them. Germline CDR1 reads SEHNR; CDR2 reads FQNEAQ (reference sequence). DNA for the CDR3: TGTGCCAGCATCCCAGTGGCAGCAGAGACCCAGTACTTC. As protein: CASIPVAAETQYF. Drawing the rest from reference TRBV7-9 and TRBJ2-5, the complete variable domain is DTGVSQNPRHKITKRGQNVTFRCDPISEHNRLYWYRQTLGQGPEFLTYFQNEAQLEKSRLLSDRFSAERPKGSFSTLEIQRTEQGDSAMYLCASIPVAAETQYFGPGTRLLVL.